The 25 T cell receptor beta chains below were found in one sample sequenced in a study of T cell responses to AZD1222 COVID-19 vaccine. Clones were read by immunoSEQ multiplex PCR, and TCRdb kept only the in-frame ones, dropping some. The repertoire includes 180,000 or so clones, approximately 92% of them detected once, and about 1% sits in the top ten. The starting material was peripheral blood, obtained 28 days after the second dose of the MenACWY control vaccine. The origin of the receptors is an adult who received the MenACWY meningococcal vaccine as a control.

This chain joins TRBV7-2 and TRBJ2-7; D perhaps matches TRBD1 (6 bases). Germline assignment: CDR1 SGHTA and CDR2 FQGNSA. Trimming left V 5 bases short and J 3 bases short, with 17 bases between. CDR3 length equals 15 residues. The CDR3: CASSTQGIGGYEQYF. The CDR3 nucleotides read TGTGCCAGCAGCACACAGGGTATCGGTGGCTACGAGCAGTACTTC.

This clone was counted a single time. The V call is TRBV6-6, the J call TRBJ1-5; D unclear. Deletions cut 6 bases from V and 2 bases from J, with 14 bases between. Germline values: CDR1 MNHNY, CDR2 SVGAGI (reference sequence). CDR3 length: 15 residues. The CDR3 region is CASRTDLYGNQPQHF. The CDR3 nucleotides read TGTGCCAGCAGGACGGACCTCTATGGCAATCAGCCCCAGCATTTT.

The rearrangement links TRBV19 to TRBJ1-1; TRBD1 aligns across 7 bases. After removal of 7 bases from V and 7 bases from J, the junction contained 9 bases not matched to a gene. The CDR3 covers 13 residues. Germline V lookup: CDR1 LNHDA, CDR2 SQIVND (reference sequence). CDR3 in amino acids: CASTQGDWGEAFF. The CDR3 bases are TGTGCCAGTACTCAGGGGGATTGGGGTGAAGCTTTCTTT.

The chain has TRBV27 and TRBJ1-1; tentatively, D is TRBD1 (5 bases). The CDR3 loop spans 15 amino acids. The V gene lost 5 bases and the J gene lost 0 bases, with 13 bases spanning the gap. CDR1 and CDR2 (germline): MNHEY, SMNVEV (reference sequence). The CDR3 reads CASSQRTLMNTEAFF. The CDR3 DNA reads TGTGCCAGCAGTCAACGGACACTTATGAACACTGAAGCTTTCTTT.

The chain combines TRBV18 with TRBJ2-3; a weak D match, TRBD2 (5 bases). The germline CDR1 and CDR2 sequences are KGHSH and LQKENI. The V gene lost 5 bases and the J gene lost 0 bases, with 12 bases spanning the gap. This CDR3 has 15 amino acids. CDR3 loop: CASSSRRSSTDTQYF. The CDR3 DNA follows: TGTGCCAGCTCATCCCGGAGGTCTAGCACAGATACGCAGTATTTT.

On this clone: At one of its ends the junction is not consistent with the germline gene, which may arise from a read error. The rearrangement links TRBV11-2 to TRBJ2-5; 12 nucleotides line up with TRBD2. The CDR3 loop spans 14 amino acids. From germline, CDR1 is SGHAT and CDR2 FQNNGV. The CDR3 DNA reads TGTGCCGGCAGCATCGGACTAGCGGGGACGCCCCGGTACTTC. This sequence encodes CAGSIGLAGTPRYF. The whole variable domain, remainder taken from reference TRBV11-2 and TRBJ2-5, is EAGVAQSPRYKIIEKRQSVAFWCNPISGHATLYWYQQILGQGPKLLIQFQNNGVVDDSQLPKDRFSAERLKGVDSTLKIQPAKLEDSAVYLCAGSIGLAGTPRYFGPGTRLLVL.

This clone came up once. This chain uses TRBV18 with TRBJ2-3; D gene ambiguous. With 6 bases removed from V and 7 bases from J, the gap between germline ends came to 11 bases. The CDR3 runs 12 residues. Germline V CDR1 and CDR2: KGHSH, LQKENI. In DNA form, the CDR3 reads TGTGCCAGCTCTCCCTCCGGGCATACGCAGTATTTT. The encoded protein is CASSPSGHTQYF.

This CDR3 reads CSGAGGRGETQYF. Here the CDR3 DNA reads TGCAGCGGGGCCGGGGGGCGGGGGGAGACCCAGTACTTC. The rearrangement uses TRBV29-1 and TRBJ2-5; TRBD2 is a possible D gene (7 bases). V was trimmed by 7 bases and J by 5 bases, leaving 17 bases between them. The CDR3 is made up of 13 amino acids. The germline V gene encodes CDR1 SQVTM and CDR2 ANQGSEA.

CDR3 nucleotides: TGTGCCAGCAGCTGGGACTGGGCGGAGACCCAGTACTTC. Encoded protein: CASSWDWAETQYF. The chain combines TRBV5-4 with TRBJ2-5; weak D call: TRBD2 (6 bases). Between the trimmed V and J ends, which lost 3 bases and 5 bases, there was a span of 11 bases. Per germline, CDR1 SGHNT and CDR2 YYREEE (reference sequence). The CDR3 covers 13 residues. The full variable domain, completed using reference TRBV5-4 and TRBJ2-5, is ETGVTQSPTHLIKTRGQQVTLRCSSQSGHNTVSWYQQALGQGPQFIFQYYREEENGRGNFPPRFSGLQFPNYSSELNVNALELDDSALYLCASSWDWAETQYFGPGTRLLVL.

The V gene is TRBV7-9, the J gene TRBJ2-6; D unclear. Germline CDR1 reads SEHNR; CDR2 reads FQNEAQ (reference sequence). The CDR3 spans 16 residues. Trimming took 1 base from V and 0 from J, leaving 7 bases between them. The chain's CDR3 is CASSLEVISGANVLTF. The DNA of the CDR3 is TGTGCCAGCAGCTTAGAAGTAATCTCTGGGGCCAACGTCCTGACTTTC. Full variable domain (rest looked up from reference TRBV7-9 and TRBJ2-6): DTGVSQNPRHKITKRGQNVTFRCDPISEHNRLYWYRQTLGQGPEFLTYFQNEAQLEKSRLLSDRFSAERPKGSFSTLEIQRTEQGDSAMYLCASSLEVISGANVLTFGAGSRLTVL.

The chain carries TRBV7-2 and TRBJ2-3, with 7 bases lining up with TRBD1. This CDR3 has 15 amino acids. Germline CDR1 is SGHTA and CDR2 is FQGNSA. V was clipped by 3 bases and J by 0 bases; unmatched bases: 3. CDR3 nucleotide sequence: TGTGCCAGCAGCTTGACAGGGTTAAGCACAGATACGCAGTATTTT. Translation: CASSLTGLSTDTQYF.

V gene TRBV5-1 combines with J gene TRBJ1-2; 7 positions agree with TRBD1. This CDR3 contains 14 residues. With V trimmed by 4 bases and J by 4 bases, 7 bases remained unmatched. Germline CDR1 and CDR2: SGHRS and YFSETQ. The CDR3: CASSPGQELYGYTF. In DNA, the CDR3 is TGCGCCAGCAGCCCAGGACAGGAGCTCTATGGCTACACCTTC.

V gene TRBV4-1 combines with J gene TRBJ1-4; the D is unclear. CDR3 size: 16 residues. The V and J ends lost 4 bases and 0 bases respectively, with 12 bases between them. Germline CDR1 is MGHRA and CDR2 is YSYEKL. The CDR3 sequence: CASSPFRGATNEKLFF. CDR3 nucleotides: TGCGCCAGCAGCCCTTTCCGGGGAGCAACTAATGAAAAACTGTTTTTT.

The rearrangement links TRBV9 to TRBJ1-4; no clear D gene. Deletions cut 0 bases from V and 5 bases from J, with 11 bases between. CDR1 and CDR2 from the germline V gene are SGDLS and YYNGEE. CDR3 length: 15 amino acids. DNA for the CDR3: TGTGCCAGCAGCGTAGGGGTGTTGGACAATGAAAAACTGTTTTTT. Translation gives CASSVGVLDNEKLFF.

The chain uses TRBV5-1 and TRBJ1-6; no clear D. V dropped 0 bases and J dropped 5 bases, with 9 bases sitting between them. Per germline, CDR1 SGHRS and CDR2 YFSETQ. CDR3 length: 15 residues. The DNA for the CDR3 is TGCGCCAGCAGCTTGGGCAGTGGAAATAATTCACCCCTCCACTTT. The encoded protein is CASSLGSGNNSPLHF.

The chain recombines TRBV25-1 with TRBJ2-1, with D possibly TRBD2 on 5 matching bases. Trimming stripped 3 bases from V and 0 bases from J, with 12 bases between. CDR1 and CDR2 from the germline V gene are MGHDK and SYGVNS. The CDR3 length is 16 residues. CDR3 sequence reads: CASSDLSGSSYNEQFF. CDR3 DNA: TGTGCCAGCAGTGACCTCTCGGGGAGCTCCTACAATGAGCAGTTCTTC. Using reference TRBV25-1 and TRBJ2-1 for the parts outside the CDR3, the full variable domain is EADIYQTPRYLVIGTGKKITLECSQTMGHDKMYWYQQDPGMELHLIHYSYGVNSTEKGDLSSESTVSRIRTEHFPLTLESARPSHTSQYLCASSDLSGSSYNEQFFGPGTRLTVL.

This clone was recorded only once. The CDR3 loop reads CASSSSGGSYGYTF. CDR3 bases: TGTGCCAGCAGCTCCTCGGGGGGGTCGTATGGCTACACCTTC. The rearrangement links TRBV9 to TRBJ1-2; the D gene is possibly TRBD1 (5 bases). Germline-derived CDR1 and CDR2 are SGDLS and YYNGEE. This CDR3 contains 14 residues. V was cut by 4 bases and J by 5 bases, with 15 bases left in between.

This clone was seen only once. V is TRBV7-9 and J is TRBJ1-5; TRBD1 is a possible D gene (6 bases). The V gene lost 5 bases and the J gene lost 5 bases, with 19 bases spanning the gap. The CDR3 is made up of 16 amino acids. Germline CDR1 and CDR2: SEHNR and FQNEAQ (reference sequence). CDR3 sequence: CASSPLLPGVDQPQHF. CDR3 sequence (DNA): TGTGCCAGCAGCCCTCTCCTCCCAGGGGTCGATCAGCCCCAGCATTTT.

The V gene is TRBV5-6, the J gene TRBJ1-1, with D tentatively TRBD1 (6 bases). V was clipped by 1 base and J by 0 bases, with 13 bases between them. The germline V gene has CDR1 SGHDT and CDR2 YYEEEE. CDR3 length: 16 residues. For the CDR3, the DNA is TGTGCCAGCAGCTTGACAGGGTCTCTTATGAACACTGAAGCTTTCTTT. Translating it yields CASSLTGSLMNTEAFF.

This clone was seen just once. The chain is built from TRBV2 and TRBJ1-6; maybe TRBD1 (6 bases). The germline V and J ends were trimmed by 4 bases and 6 bases, with 10 bases remaining between them. Per the germline V gene, CDR1 is SNHLY and CDR2 is FYNNEI. This CDR3 is built from 14 residues. CDR3 DNA: TGTGCCAGCAGTGTGGGGGGGCCTAATTCACCCCTCCACTTT. Translated, it gives CASSVGGPNSPLHF.

In nucleotides, the CDR3 is TGTGCCAGCAGCTTGGGGGAGGCGAACACTGAAGCTTTCTTT. Its translation: CASSLGEANTEAFF. The rearrangement joins TRBV7-6 to TRBJ1-1; tentative D call: TRBD1 (5 bases). Trimming left V 3 bases short and J 1 base short, with 9 bases between. This CDR3 is built from 14 residues. CDR1 SGHVS and CDR2 FNYEAQ come from the germline V gene.

V is TRBV29-1 and J is TRBJ2-5; D gene uncertain. V was trimmed by 4 bases and J by 2 bases, leaving 8 bases between them. Germline V gene sequence: CDR1 SQVTM, CDR2 ANQGSEA. The CDR3 covers 12 residues. The DNA of the CDR3 is TGCAGCGTTGCGGAGAGACAAGAGACCCAGTACTTC. It encodes CSVAERQETQYF.

The rearrangement links TRBV3-1 (or the pseudogene TRBV3-2) to TRBJ1-1; perhaps TRBD1 as D (6 bases). The V end lost 2 bases, the J end lost 11 bases, and 18 bases lay between the germline ends. Per the germline V gene, CDR1 is LGHDT and CDR2 is YNNKEL (reference sequence). The CDR3 totals 14 residues. The CDR3: CASSQHRDETWAFF. The CDR3 nucleotides are TGTGCCAGCAGCCAACACAGGGACGAGACATGGGCTTTCTTT.

V and J are TRBV7-2 and TRBJ1-2, with 9 positions matching TRBD1. Losses at the gene ends were 2 bases for V and 4 bases for J; bases not matched to a gene: 5. The CDR3 has 15 amino acids. Germline V gene lookup returns CDR1 SGHTA and CDR2 FQGNSA. The CDR3 protein is CASSLSPGQGYGYTF. The CDR3 DNA reads as TGTGCCAGCAGCTTATCACCGGGACAGGGCTATGGCTACACCTTC.

The chain employs TRBV3-1 (or the pseudogene TRBV3-2) and TRBJ2-1; 8 bases are shared with TRBD1. Trimming cost V 0 bases and J 5 bases; bases outside gene matches: 9. This CDR3 region has 17 residues. The germline gives CDR1 LGHDT, CDR2 YNNKEL (reference sequence). The CDR3 region has the DNA TGTGCCAGCAGCCAAGATTTCGGGACAGGACACCACAATGAGCAGTTCTTC. Its protein product is CASSQDFGTGHHNEQFF.